This T cell receptor beta chain comes out of a study of T-cell memory formation after mild COVID-19. The CDR3 loop spans 13 amino acids. The TCR alpha and TCR beta cDNA libraries, bearing sample barcodes and UMIs, were generated by 5'RACE using constant-segment primers. TCRdb fed the 5' RACE reads into MiXCR, producing one record per CDR3 protein. The data contain hundreds of thousands of distinct CDR3 sequences, 25% to 30% of them singletons. Details on this clonotype: The antigen remains undetermined. Since a much larger clone is just one base distant, this may be a read error.

Broader study findings: Mainly in CM and EM were contracting CD4+ clones; CD8+ were in EMRA. Clones shrinking between day 15 and 85 showed a balanced CD4/CD8 split, and those that grew later tilted toward CD4+.

Sequencing was done on a sample of PBMCs or a T cell subset sorted from them (not recorded which). This rearrangement joins TRBV12-3 or TRBV12-4 to TRBJ1-1; D perhaps matches TRBD1 (6 bases). This clonotype was sampled from an adult woman who had mild COVID-19 (a few samples of this study predate the infection). Cell type and time point are not known. The CDR3: CARSLGQGTEAFF. CDR3 coding DNA: TGTGCCAGAAGTTTAGGGCAGGGGACTGAAGCTTTCTTT.